This T cell receptor beta chain was documented in a study of T cell responses to AZD1222 COVID-19 vaccine (dated by TCRdb to about 2021). Regarding the research as a whole: TCR sequencing covered 230 to 250 trial participants: nearly 210 given two doses of AZD1222 and 26 given two doses of MenACWY control vaccine. Enrollment into the trials was organized by age into subgroups of 18-55, 56-69 and 70-plus years, and those subgroups contained roughly 150, 30 and 60 TCR-sequenced participants, respectively.

The CDR3 regions of human TCRbeta chains were subjected to immunosequencing. From the authors' description of their analysis: TCRs in the repertoires were compared against a reference library of SARS-CoV-2-specific TCRs that had been generated with the MIRA antigen-specificity platform. Breadth was defined as the fraction of unique TCRs that were SARS-CoV-2-associated. Depth was defined as the fraction of total T cells that were SARS-CoV-2-associated. Each spike-specific TCR was assigned to its reactive spike region and to a CD4 or CD8 class using the MIRA data. Log10-transformed breadth and depth values were compared by one-way ANOVA with Sidak's multiple comparisons tests. TCRdb stores this immuneACCESS table with in-frame sequences only. Part of the clones is absent; in the studies checked, under half of the shortfall reflects unresolved V genes, and no reason is known for the rest. V, J and clone size are taken as reported in that table, and D and trimming were inferred from the DNA itself. Within this sample are 70,000 or so clones, with about four fifths of them counted one time only. About 6.5% of the sample lies in the top ten.

The sample's time point label, decoded: about 28 days (+/-7) after the second vaccine dose. AZD1222 recipients given second doses at about 4 weeks or at about 12 weeks were pooled, since spike-specific TCR depth and breadth were not found to differ between the two schedules. The vaccinee samples were drawn from two UK trials, COV001 and COV002, one of which was a single-blind randomized controlled phase 2/3 trial testing AZD1222 (ChAdOx1 nCoV-19) in healthy adults. Trial participant PBMC samples were collected at day 0 and day 28 after the second dose for TCRbeta chain sequencing. A word on this clone: No antigen is known for it. No base quality information exists; no much larger clone differs at one position.

The paper as a whole reports these results and caveats: Nearly half of unique spike-specific TCRs reportedly recognized epitopes outside regions mutated in the B.1.351 and B.1.1.7 variants. Most participants were white British and females outnumbered males, and the authors suggested that clonal diversity may have been underestimated. A significant rise in spike-specific TCR breadth and depth was observed after two AZD1222 doses relative to day 0 and relative to MenACWY recipients. No day 14 peak-response samples were available, so repertoires were characterized only after the peak T cell response. Only five or six AZD1222 recipients were SARS-CoV-2 seropositive at baseline, limiting conclusions about previously exposed vaccinees. Vaccine-associated CD4 TCRs spanned the whole spike protein, with dominant responses in regions 160-218 and 743-854. In the small 56-69-year group, the increase in depth fell short of significance, most likely because of low power.

V was cut back by 1 base and J by 6 bases, leaving a gap of 9 bases between them. The CDR3 starts with the cysteine, ends with the phenylalanine, and has 13 residues. The only DNA kept is the CDR3, 39 bases in frame from the first base. Sequences MNHNS (CDR1) and SASEGT (CDR2) are obtained from the germline V gene. The chain employs TRBV6-1 and TRBJ1-1; matching of 5 bases hints at TRBD1 as the D gene. The source of this sequence is an adult who received the AZD1222 COVID-19 vaccine. The sample was peripheral blood, taken 28 days after the second AZD1222 dose. The CDR3 region reads CASSEGDAAEAFF. The bases are TGTGCCAGCAGTGAAGGGGACGCCGCTGAAGCTTTCTTT.